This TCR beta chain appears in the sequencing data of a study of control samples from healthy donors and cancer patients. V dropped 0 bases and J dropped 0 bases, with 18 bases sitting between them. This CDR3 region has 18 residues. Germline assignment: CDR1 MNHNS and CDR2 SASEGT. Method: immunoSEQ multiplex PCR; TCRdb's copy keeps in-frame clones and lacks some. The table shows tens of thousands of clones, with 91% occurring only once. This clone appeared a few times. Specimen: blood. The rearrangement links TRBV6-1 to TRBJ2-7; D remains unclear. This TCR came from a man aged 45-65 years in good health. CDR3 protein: CASSEAPPIGANSYEQYF. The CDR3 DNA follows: TGTGCCAGCAGTGAAGCGCCACCAATAGGCGCGAACTCCTACGAGCAGTACTTC.